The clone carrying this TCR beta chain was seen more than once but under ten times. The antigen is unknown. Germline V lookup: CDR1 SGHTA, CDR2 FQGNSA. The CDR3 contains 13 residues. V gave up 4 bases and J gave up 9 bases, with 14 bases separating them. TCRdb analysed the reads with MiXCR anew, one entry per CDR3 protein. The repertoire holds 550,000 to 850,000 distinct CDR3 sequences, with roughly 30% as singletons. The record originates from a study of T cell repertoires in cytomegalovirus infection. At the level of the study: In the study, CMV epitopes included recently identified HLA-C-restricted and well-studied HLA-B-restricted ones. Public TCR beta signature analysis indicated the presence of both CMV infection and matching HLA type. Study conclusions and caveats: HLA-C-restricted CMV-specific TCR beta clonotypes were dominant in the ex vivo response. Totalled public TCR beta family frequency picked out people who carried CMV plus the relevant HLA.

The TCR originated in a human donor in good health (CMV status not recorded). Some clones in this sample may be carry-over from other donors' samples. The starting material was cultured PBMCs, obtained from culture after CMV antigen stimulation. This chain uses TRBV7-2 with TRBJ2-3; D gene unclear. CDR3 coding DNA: TGTGCCAGCAGCTCCTCCAGACTCTACACGCAGTATTTT. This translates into CASSSSRLYTQYF.